This T cell receptor beta chain was sequenced for a study of T cells in narcolepsy. Sequencing used immunoSEQ multiplex PCR; TCRdb keeps in-frame clones, though not all of them. Of around 25,000 clones detected, about four fifths appear once; the ten largest clones hold roughly 0.7%. A remark on this clone: Its antigen is undetermined.

The junction had 5 bases not matched to a gene; V was cut back by 4 bases and J by 4 bases. Germline loops: CDR1 MGHDK, CDR2 SYGVNS. The CDR3 consists of 15 residues. Whole-study findings and limits: Blood of same and different patients, but not healthy controls, reportedly held recurring autoreactive clonotypes. HCRT-specific and TRIB2-specific autoreactive clonotypes appeared among same-patient CSF and blood CD4+ clonotypes. Autoreactive clone sequences were missing from some blood memory CD4+ repertoires.

The chain employs TRBV25-1 and TRBJ1-1, with 11 bases identical to TRBD1. Sequencing was carried out using CD45RA- memory CD4+ T cells from PBMCs. The sequence was collected from a human donor with narcolepsy. The CDR3 sequence is CASSARTGGGTEAFF. The CDR3 nucleotides are TGTGCCAGCAGTGCCCGGACAGGGGGCGGCACTGAAGCTTTCTTT.